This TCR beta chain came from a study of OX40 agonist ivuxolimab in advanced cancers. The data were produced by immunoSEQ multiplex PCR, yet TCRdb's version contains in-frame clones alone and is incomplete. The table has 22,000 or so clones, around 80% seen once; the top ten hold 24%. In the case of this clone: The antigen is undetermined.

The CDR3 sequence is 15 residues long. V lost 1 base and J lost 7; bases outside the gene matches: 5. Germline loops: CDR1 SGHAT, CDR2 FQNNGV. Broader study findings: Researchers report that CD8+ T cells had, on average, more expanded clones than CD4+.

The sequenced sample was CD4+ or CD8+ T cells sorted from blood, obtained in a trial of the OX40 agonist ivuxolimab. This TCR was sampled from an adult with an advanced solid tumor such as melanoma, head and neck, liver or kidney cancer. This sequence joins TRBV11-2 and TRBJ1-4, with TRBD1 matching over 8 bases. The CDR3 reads CASSLGAGGSEKLFF. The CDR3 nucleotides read TGTGCCAGCAGCTTAGGTGCAGGGGGCAGTGAAAAACTGTTTTTT. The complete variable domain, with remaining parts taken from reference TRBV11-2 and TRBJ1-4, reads EAGVAQSPRYKIIEKRQSVAFWCNPISGHATLYWYQQILGQGPKLLIQFQNNGVVDDSQLPKDRFSAERLKGVDSTLKIQPAKLEDSAVYLCASSLGAGGSEKLFFGSGTQLSVL.